The 11 T cell receptor beta chains reported below all come from one sample, sequenced in a study of post-analysis software for immune sequencing data. Unique molecular identifiers were present in the TCR beta cDNA libraries. TCRdb re-analysed the PCR reads in MiXCR, keeping a single row per CDR3 protein. The table records roughly 570,000 distinct CDR3 sequences, approximately 34% of them present only once. For these TCRs, the target antigens are not known. Whole-study results and caveats: Included in a set of four or five TRBV segments more frequent in patients than controls were TRBV5-6, TRBV5-1 and TRBV20-1.

Sequencing used blood. The receptors come from a girl between 2 and 17 years old with multiple sclerosis.

This clonotype was observed a few times. This chain connects TRBV7-4 to TRBJ2-7; D remains unclear. Trimming left V 5 bases short and J 3 bases short, with 11 bases between. The length of the CDR3 is 13 residues. Germline CDR1 is SGHVT and CDR2 is SQSDAQ. The CDR3 DNA sequence: TGTGCCAGCAGCCCAGCTATCGGCTACGAGCAGTACTTC. It is translated as CASSPAIGYEQYF.

CDR3 sequence reads: CASSYAGQGANEQFF. DNA of the CDR3: TGTGCCAGCAGTTACGCTGGACAGGGGGCCAATGAGCAGTTCTTC. The V and J genes are TRBV6-2 or TRBV6-3 and TRBJ2-1, with 11 bases fitting TRBD1. Germline CDR1 reads MNHEY; CDR2 reads SVGEGT. CDR3 length equals 15 residues. V lost 2 bases to trimming and J lost 6 bases; unmatched junction nucleotides: 3.

V gene TRBV7-9 combines with J gene TRBJ1-1; maybe TRBD1 (6 bases). This CDR3 contains 17 residues. Trimming removed 1 base from V and 5 bases from J, with 20 bases in between. Germline lookup yields CDR1 SEHNR and CDR2 FQNEAQ (reference sequence). CDR3 amino acids: CASSLGRTAQLFTEAFF. The CDR3 DNA sequence: TGTGCCAGCAGCTTAGGGCGGACAGCTCAGTTATTTACTGAAGCTTTCTTT.

DNA for the CDR3: TGCAGTGGGCAGGGAGTCACCTACGAGCAGTACTTC. The encoded protein is CSGQGVTYEQYF. This chain uses TRBV20-1 with TRBJ2-7; D may be TRBD1 or TRBD2 (5 bases each). Germline-derived CDR1 and CDR2 are DFQATT and SNEGSKA (reference sequence). Trimming removed 7 bases at V and 2 bases at J, with 12 bases between. The CDR3 has 12 amino acids.

Worth noting for this clonotype: The junction does not match germline at one end; this may be a read error. The chain carries TRBV10-2 and TRBJ2-7; 10 bases match TRBD1. The germline V gene has CDR1 WSHSY and CDR2 SAAADI. This CDR3 spans 15 amino acids. The CDR3 DNA reads TGCGCCAGCAGGATCGGGACAGGGGAGGCCTACGAGCGGTACTTC. It is translated as CASRIGTGEAYERYF.

V is TRBV9 and J is TRBJ2-1, with D uncertain. CDR3 length: 15 residues. Germline loops: CDR1 SGDLS, CDR2 YYNGEE. V was clipped by 2 bases and J by 0 bases, with 9 bases between them. The CDR3 nucleotides are TGTGCCAGCAGCGTTTCATGGAGCTCCTACAATGAGCAGTTCTTC. This encodes CASSVSWSSYNEQFF.

This clonotype occurred a few times. This chain uses TRBV5-1 with TRBJ1-1; D not resolved. Germline V gives CDR1 SGHRS, CDR2 YFSETQ. The CDR3 spans 15 residues. Trimming removed 4 bases from V and 1 base from J, with 14 bases in between. As DNA, the CDR3 is TGCGCCAGCAGCCAGATCTTAAACGGGAACACTGAAGCTTTCTTT. Its protein is CASSQILNGNTEAFF.

The J gene is TRBJ2-3, the V gene TRBV20-1; tentative D call: TRBD2 (7 bases). Germline V gene data show CDR1 as DFQATT and CDR2 as SNEGSKA (reference sequence). Trimming pared 3 bases from V and 5 bases from J, leaving 21 bases between. CDR3 length equals 16 residues. This CDR3 reads CSASPPGGQRVDTQYF. The CDR3 DNA is TGCAGTGCTAGTCCCCCGGGGGGCCAGAGGGTAGATACGCAGTATTTT.

This chain connects TRBV12-3 or TRBV12-4 to TRBJ2-1, with 9 positions matching TRBD1. Trimming cost V 7 bases and J 4 bases; bases outside gene matches: 5. The CDR3 loop spans 14 amino acids. The CDR3 DNA follows: TGTGCCAGCAATCCGGGACAGGGATACAATGAGCAGTTCTTC. Its translation: CASNPGQGYNEQFF.

V usage is TRBV11-1 and J usage is TRBJ2-5; 7 bases are a match to TRBD2. Losses at the gene ends were 5 bases for V and 1 base for J; bases not matched to a gene: 4. The CDR3 sequence is 14 residues long. From germline, CDR1 is SGHAT and CDR2 FQDESV (reference sequence). CDR3 DNA: TGTGCCAGCAGCCGCCGACTAGCCCAAGAGACCCAGTACTTC. This gives the protein CASSRRLAQETQYF.

V gene TRBV3-1 combines with J gene TRBJ1-3, with no clear D. Germline CDR1 LGHDT, CDR2 YNNKEL (reference sequence). The V end lost 3 bases, the J end lost 4 bases, and 13 bases lay between the germline ends. CDR3 length: 15 residues. The CDR3 DNA reads TGTGCCAGCAGCCAGCCCGTGGAGTTCGGAAACACCATATATTTT. This translates into CASSQPVEFGNTIYF.